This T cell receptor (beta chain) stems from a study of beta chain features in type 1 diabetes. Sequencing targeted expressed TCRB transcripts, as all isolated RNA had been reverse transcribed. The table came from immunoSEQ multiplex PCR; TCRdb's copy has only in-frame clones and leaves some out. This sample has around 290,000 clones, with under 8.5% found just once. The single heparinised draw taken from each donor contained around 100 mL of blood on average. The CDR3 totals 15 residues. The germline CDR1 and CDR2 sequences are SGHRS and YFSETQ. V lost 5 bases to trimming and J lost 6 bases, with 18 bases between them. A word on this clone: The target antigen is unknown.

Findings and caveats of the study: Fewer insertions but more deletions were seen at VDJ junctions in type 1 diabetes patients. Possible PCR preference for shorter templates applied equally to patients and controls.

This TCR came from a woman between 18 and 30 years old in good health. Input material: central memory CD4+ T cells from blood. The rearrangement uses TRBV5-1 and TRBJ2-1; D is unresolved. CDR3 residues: CASSRANTHLNEQFF. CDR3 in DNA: TGCGCCAGCAGTAGAGCGAACACGCACCTCAATGAGCAGTTCTTC.